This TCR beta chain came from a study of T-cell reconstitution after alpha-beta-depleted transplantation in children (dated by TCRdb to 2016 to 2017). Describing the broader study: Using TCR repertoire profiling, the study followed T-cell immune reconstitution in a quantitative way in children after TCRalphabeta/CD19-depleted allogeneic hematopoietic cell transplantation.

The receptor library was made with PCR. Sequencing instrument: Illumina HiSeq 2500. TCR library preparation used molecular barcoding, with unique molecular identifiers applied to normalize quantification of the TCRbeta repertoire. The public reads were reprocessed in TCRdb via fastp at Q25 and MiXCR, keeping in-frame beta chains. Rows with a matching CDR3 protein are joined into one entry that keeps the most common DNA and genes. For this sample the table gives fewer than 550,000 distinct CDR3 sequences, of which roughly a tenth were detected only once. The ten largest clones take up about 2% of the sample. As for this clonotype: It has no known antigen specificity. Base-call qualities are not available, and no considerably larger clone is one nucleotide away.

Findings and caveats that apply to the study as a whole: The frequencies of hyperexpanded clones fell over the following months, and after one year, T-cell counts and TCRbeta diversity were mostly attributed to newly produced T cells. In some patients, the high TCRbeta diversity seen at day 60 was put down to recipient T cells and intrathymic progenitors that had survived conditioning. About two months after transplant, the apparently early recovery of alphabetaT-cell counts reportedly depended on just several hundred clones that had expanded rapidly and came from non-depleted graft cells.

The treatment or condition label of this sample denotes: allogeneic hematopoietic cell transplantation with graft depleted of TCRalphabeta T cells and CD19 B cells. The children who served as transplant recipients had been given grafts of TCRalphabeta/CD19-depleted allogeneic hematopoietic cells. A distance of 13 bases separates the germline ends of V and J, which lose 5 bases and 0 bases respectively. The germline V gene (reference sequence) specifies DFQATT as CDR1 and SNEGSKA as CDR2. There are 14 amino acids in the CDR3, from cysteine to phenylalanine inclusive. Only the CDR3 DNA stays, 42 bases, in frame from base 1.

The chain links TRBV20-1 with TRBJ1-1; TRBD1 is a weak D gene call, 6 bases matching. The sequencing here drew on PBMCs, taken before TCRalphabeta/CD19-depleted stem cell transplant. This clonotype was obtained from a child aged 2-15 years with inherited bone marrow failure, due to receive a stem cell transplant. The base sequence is TGCAGTGCTCGGGGGCCACCACTGAACACTGAAGCTTTCTTT. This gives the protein CSARGPPLNTEAFF.